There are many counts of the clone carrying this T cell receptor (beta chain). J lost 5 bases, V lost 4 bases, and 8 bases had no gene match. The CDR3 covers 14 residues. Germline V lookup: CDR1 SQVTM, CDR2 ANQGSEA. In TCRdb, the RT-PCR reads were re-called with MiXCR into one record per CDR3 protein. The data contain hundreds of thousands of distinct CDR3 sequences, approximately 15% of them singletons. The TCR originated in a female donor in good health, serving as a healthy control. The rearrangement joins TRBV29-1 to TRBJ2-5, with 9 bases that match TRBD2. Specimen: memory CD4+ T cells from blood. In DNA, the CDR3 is TGCAGCGTTGTACGGCGGGAGGGCCTGGAGACCCAGTACTTC. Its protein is CSVVRREGLETQYF. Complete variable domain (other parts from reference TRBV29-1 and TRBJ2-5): SAVISQKPSRDICQRGTSLTIQCQVDSQVTMMFWYRQQPGQSLTLIATANQGSEATYESGFVIDKFPISRPNLTFSTLTVSNMSPEDSSIYLCSVVRREGLETQYFGPGTRLLVL.